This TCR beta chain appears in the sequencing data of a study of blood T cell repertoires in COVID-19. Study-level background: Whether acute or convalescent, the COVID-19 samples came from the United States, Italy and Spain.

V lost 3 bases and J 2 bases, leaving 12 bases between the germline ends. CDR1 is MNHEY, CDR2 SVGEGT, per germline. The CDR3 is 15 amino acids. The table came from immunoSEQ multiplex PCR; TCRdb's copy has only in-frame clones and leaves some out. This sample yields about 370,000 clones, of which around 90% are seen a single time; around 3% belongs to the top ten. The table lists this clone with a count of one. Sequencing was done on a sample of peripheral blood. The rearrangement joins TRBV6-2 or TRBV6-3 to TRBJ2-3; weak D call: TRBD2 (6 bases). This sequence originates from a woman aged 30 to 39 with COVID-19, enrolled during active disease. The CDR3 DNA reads TGTGCCAGCAGTTATTGGCAGGGACTCACAGATACGCAGTATTTT. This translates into CASSYWQGLTDTQYF.